The 17 T cell receptor beta chains given below trace back to one sample, sequenced in a study of CD8 T cells in Susac syndrome. RNA, at about 0.45 to 1 ug, was reverse transcribed with random hexamers. A single record per CDR3 protein comes from TCRdb applying MiXCR to the immunoSEQ multiplex PCR reads. The table includes roughly 200,000 distinct CDR3 sequences, 90% to 95% detected once. Source material: CD4+ T cells from PBMCs. These receptors all come from a human donor with Susac syndrome.

J is TRBJ1-5 and V is TRBV30; 8 positions agree with TRBD1. V was pared by 3 bases and J by 6 bases, with 10 bases of the junction left unmatched. CDR1 GTSNPN and CDR2 SVGIG come from the germline V gene (reference sequence). This CDR3 is built from 15 residues. CDR3 protein: CAWSPRTGYAQPQHF. The CDR3 nucleotides read TGTGCCTGGAGCCCTCGGACAGGGTATGCTCAGCCCCAGCATTTT.

Concerning this clonotype itself: The CDR3 end shows no conserved phenylalanine or tryptophan, and so a read error is likely. This chain connects TRBV30 to TRBJ1-5; no firm D call. Trimming stripped 2 bases from V and 11 bases from J, with 16 bases between. CDR3 length: 13 amino acids. Germline V gene data show CDR1 as GTSNPN and CDR2 as SVGIG (reference sequence). For the CDR3, the DNA is TGTGCCTGGAGTATCGAGAGGAATCTTGCCCAGCATTTG. It yields the protein CAWSIERNLAQHL.

V usage is TRBV6-6 and J usage is TRBJ1-1; 9 bases match TRBD1. V shed 5 bases and J 5 bases; nucleotides not matched to a gene: 6. In germline, CDR1 is MNHNY, CDR2 SVGAGI (reference sequence). The CDR3 has 14 residues. CDR3 DNA: TGTGCCAGCAGTCTAGAACAGGGGGCAACTGAAGCTTTCTTT. Translated: CASSLEQGATEAFF.

The rearrangement joins TRBV19 to TRBJ1-5; the D gene is possibly TRBD1 (5 bases). This CDR3 spans 14 amino acids. V gave up 6 bases and J gave up 6 bases, with 15 bases separating them. CDR1 and CDR2 (germline): LNHDA, SQIVND (reference sequence). CDR3 protein: CASSWGTLSQPQHF. The CDR3 DNA reads as TGTGCCAGTAGCTGGGGGACTCTAAGTCAGCCCCAGCATTTT.

The chain is built from TRBV6-6 and TRBJ2-5; 10 bases map to TRBD2. The CDR3 sequence is 14 residues long. Looked up from germline, CDR1 is MNHNY and CDR2 is SVGAGI (reference sequence). DNA of the CDR3: TGTGCAACGCAAGCGGGGGGGATGGAGGAGACCCAGTACTTC. Its protein product is CATQAGGMEETQYF.

The chain employs TRBV27 and TRBJ2-6; D assignment may be TRBD1 or TRBD2 (5 bases each). Looked up from germline, CDR1 is MNHEY and CDR2 is SMNVEV (reference sequence). The CDR3 has 15 residues. Trimming shortened V by 7 bases and J by 0 bases, and 10 bases separated the two germline ends. The CDR3 region has the DNA TGTGCCAGCAAGCCAGGGACCTCTGGGGCCAACGTCCTGACTTTC. It encodes CASKPGTSGANVLTF.

V is TRBV11-2 and J is TRBJ1-1; D is perhaps TRBD1 (6 bases). Germline lookup yields CDR1 SGHAT and CDR2 FQNNGV. Deletions cut 1 base from V and 5 bases from J, with 11 bases between. The CDR3 has 14 amino acids. The CDR3 nucleotides are TGTGCCAGCAGCTTAGTCGCGGACAGTACTGAAGCTTTCTTT. It codes for CASSLVADSTEAFF. Looking up the rest from reference TRBV11-2 and TRBJ1-1 gives the full variable domain: EAGVAQSPRYKIIEKRQSVAFWCNPISGHATLYWYQQILGQGPKLLIQFQNNGVVDDSQLPKDRFSAERLKGVDSTLKIQPAKLEDSAVYLCASSLVADSTEAFFGQGTRLTVV.

The chain has TRBV5-1 and TRBJ2-1; D perhaps matches TRBD2 (7 bases). The germline V gene has CDR1 SGHRS and CDR2 YFSETQ. This CDR3 spans 15 amino acids. Trimming took 0 bases from V and 6 from J, leaving 13 bases between them. CDR3: CASSLEGGHRNEQFF. In nucleotides, the CDR3 is TGCGCCAGCAGCTTGGAGGGGGGGCACCGCAATGAGCAGTTCTTC.

The rearrangement uses TRBV7-2 and TRBJ1-4; 8 nucleotides match TRBD1. CDR1 is SGHTA, CDR2 FQGNSA, per germline. The CDR3 is made up of 15 amino acids. Losses at the gene ends were 5 bases for V and 11 bases for J; bases not matched to a gene: 13. The CDR3 is CASSLVGQGRGKLFF. The CDR3 nucleotides read TGTGCCAGCAGCCTGGTCGGACAGGGTAGGGGGAAACTGTTTTTT.

V and J are TRBV29-1 and TRBJ1-3; D remains unclear. Trimming pared 1 base from V and 0 bases from J, leaving 4 bases between. Germline loops: CDR1 SQVTM, CDR2 ANQGSEA. This CDR3 is built from 13 residues. The CDR3 DNA reads as TGCAGCGTTGAAGTGGCCTCTGGAAACACCATATATTTT. This sequence encodes CSVEVASGNTIYF.

The rearrangement joins TRBV7-8 to TRBJ2-1, with 12 bases lining up with TRBD2. With V trimmed by 0 bases and J by 3 bases, 9 bases remained unmatched. CDR3 length: 19 amino acids. Germline V gives CDR1 SGHVS, CDR2 FQNEAQ. CDR3 in amino acids: CASSLASRTSGTRYNEQFF. CDR3 sequence (DNA): TGTGCCAGCAGCTTAGCGTCTAGGACTAGCGGGACTCGCTACAATGAGCAGTTCTTC.

CDR3 in amino acids: CASSPSGLTDTQYF. The CDR3 nucleotides read TGTGCCAGCAGCCCATCGGGTCTCACAGATACGCAGTATTTT. V gene TRBV11-2 combines with J gene TRBJ2-3, with D unresolved. From germline, CDR1 is SGHAT and CDR2 FQNNGV. V was cut by 5 bases and J by 2 bases, with 11 bases left in between. The CDR3 covers 14 residues.

The chain is built from TRBV9 and TRBJ2-7, with 7 bases fitting TRBD2. The CDR3 spans 16 residues. Germline V gives CDR1 SGDLS, CDR2 YYNGEE. The V gene end was trimmed by 0 bases and the J gene end by 1 base; junction bases not matched to a gene: 7. CDR3 residues: CASSVALGGGSYEQYF. In DNA form, the CDR3 reads TGTGCCAGCAGCGTAGCTCTCGGCGGGGGATCCTACGAGCAGTACTTC.

The chain joins TRBV5-1 to TRBJ1-4; D perhaps matches TRBD1 (5 bases). Germline V CDR1 and CDR2: SGHRS, YFSETQ. V was pared by 3 bases and J by 7 bases, with 13 bases between. This CDR3 contains 14 residues. The chain's CDR3 is CASSSGRLVEKLFF. The CDR3 DNA is TGCGCCAGCAGCTCGGGACGATTGGTTGAAAAACTGTTTTTT.

The chain joins TRBV7-9 to TRBJ1-4, with 7 bases aligning to TRBD1. V lost 5 bases to trimming and J lost 4 bases; unmatched junction nucleotides: 4. The CDR3 has 14 residues. Germline V gives CDR1 SEHNR, CDR2 FQNEAQ (reference sequence). DNA of the CDR3: TGTGCCAGCAGCCCGGGACAGAATAATGAAAAACTGTTTTTT. Amino acid sequence: CASSPGQNNEKLFF.

This clonotype occurred once. J is TRBJ1-2 and V is TRBV6-5; tentative D call: TRBD1 (5 bases). There are 13 residues in the CDR3. The V end was cut by 5 bases, the J end by 5 bases, with 12 bases between. CDR1 and CDR2 (germline): MNHEY, SVGAGI. The CDR3 bases are TGTGCCAGCAGTCCTAGGGACGTGTATGGCTACACCTTC. Protein sequence: CASSPRDVYGYTF.

J is TRBJ2-4 and V is TRBV7-2; D is possibly TRBD1 (5 bases). V was cut by 4 bases and J by 4 bases, with 23 bases left in between. Germline loops: CDR1 SGHTA, CDR2 FQGNSA. The CDR3 spans 18 residues. The CDR3 is CASSSPLRAPIHKNIQYF. CDR3 in DNA: TGTGCCAGCAGCTCCCCGCTCAGGGCGCCGATCCATAAAAACATTCAGTACTTC. The full variable domain, in which reference TRBV7-2 and TRBJ2-4 provide the parts outside the CDR3, is GAGVSQSPSNKVTEKGKDVELRCDPISGHTALYWYRQSLGQGLEFLIYFQGNSAPDKSGLPSDRFSAERTGGSVSTLTIQRTQQEDSAVYLCASSSPLRAPIHKNIQYFGAGTRLSVL.